One and the same sample provided the 21 T cell receptor beta chains below, sequenced in a study of response to subunit inactivated influenza vaccine. One entry per CDR3 protein, called by TCRdb with MiXCR from the RT-PCR reads. Of under 500,000 distinct CDR3 sequences in the sample, 11% were seen once. Sequences were derived from PBMCs from blood, sampled 35 to 45 days after vaccination. Receptor source: a man aged 50-60 years who received an inactivated influenza vaccine.

This chain uses TRBV7-3 with TRBJ2-2; no clear D gene. CDR1 and CDR2 (germline): SGHTA, FQGTGA. This CDR3 region has 15 residues. V shed 5 bases and J shed 6 bases, with 16 bases lying between them. CDR3 amino acids: CASSRRDARPGELFF. The CDR3 nucleotides read TGTGCCAGCAGCCGCCGCGACGCCCGACCCGGGGAGCTGTTTTTT.

This clonotype was counted only a few times. The genes are TRBV7-2 and TRBJ2-4; 15 bases map to TRBD2. The CDR3 is 16 amino acids. V gave up 5 bases and J gave up 1 base; unmatched junction bases: 0. Germline-derived CDR1 and CDR2 are SGHTA and FQGNSA. DNA for the CDR3: TGTGCCAGCAGCGGGACTAGCGGGGGGGCCAAAAACATTCAGTACTTC. Its protein is CASSGTSGGAKNIQYF.

This clonotype was counted between two and nine times. V is TRBV4-2 and J is TRBJ2-2; D may be TRBD2 (7 bases). The V end was cut by 1 base, the J end by 7 bases, with 10 bases between. CDR1 is LGHNA, CDR2 YNFKEQ, per germline. The CDR3 is 14 amino acids. CDR3 nucleotides: TGTGCCAGCAGCCAAGGCGGGGGCCTCGGGGAGCTGTTTTTT. It yields the protein CASSQGGGLGELFF.

This clonotype was counted at least ten times. Relative to the germline gene, one junction end is altered; a read error may explain this. The rearrangement links TRBV7-2 to TRBJ1-5; 7 bases fit TRBD1. The CDR3 runs 14 residues. Germline V gene data show CDR1 as SGHTA and CDR2 as FQGNSA. CDR3 amino acids: CASSLSGGGQPQHF. The CDR3 DNA follows: TGCGCCAGCAGCTTGTCAGGGGGGGGACAGCCCCAGCATTTT.

This clonotype has only a few counts. V usage is TRBV7-8 and J usage is TRBJ2-3, with D possibly matching TRBD2 (6 bases). The CDR3 has 17 residues. V shed 1 base and J shed 0 bases, with 14 bases lying between them. From germline, CDR1 is SGHVS and CDR2 FQNEAQ. The CDR3 sequence: CASSLGYGGISTDTQYF. CDR3 nucleotides: TGTGCCAGCAGCTTAGGTTACGGCGGGATTAGCACAGATACGCAGTATTTT.

This clonotype was found a few times. The V and J genes are TRBV6-2 or TRBV6-3 and TRBJ1-4; 7 nucleotides line up with TRBD1. V was clipped by 6 bases and J by 0 bases; unmatched bases: 7. This CDR3 is built from 16 residues. CDR1 is MNHEY, CDR2 SVGEGT, per germline. The CDR3 nucleotides read TGTGCCAGCAGCCAAGGACAGGTTGCAACTAATGAAAAACTGTTTTTT. Translation gives CASSQGQVATNEKLFF.

This clonotype was seen a handful of times. For the CDR3, the DNA is TGTGCCAGCAGAACGGACGGGCTCTACGAGCAGTACTTC. Amino acid sequence: CASRTDGLYEQYF. This sequence joins TRBV7-9 and TRBJ2-7; D not resolved. CDR3 length equals 13 residues. CDR1 SEHNR and CDR2 FQNEAQ come from the germline V gene (reference sequence). Trimming took off 6 bases at V and 3 bases at J, with 12 bases between the two ends.

This clonotype has at least ten counts. This chain links TRBV7-2 with TRBJ1-1; no reliable D call. The CDR3 has 12 residues. The V and J ends lost 4 bases and 1 base respectively, with 4 bases between them. Germline V gene sequence: CDR1 SGHTA, CDR2 FQGNSA. The CDR3 region has the DNA TGTGCCAGCAGCTCACAGAACACTGAAGCTTTCTTT. Its protein product is CASSSQNTEAFF.

The rearrangement links TRBV30 to TRBJ1-2, with a weak D call TRBD1 (6 bases). Per the germline V gene, CDR1 is GTSNPN and CDR2 is SVGIG (reference sequence). The V end lost 1 base, the J end lost 5 bases, and 17 bases lay between the germline ends. CDR3 length: 15 amino acids. In DNA form, the CDR3 reads TGTGCCTGGAGTGGACTAGATGGACAGCAATATGGCTACACCTTC. Protein product: CAWSGLDGQQYGYTF.

This clonotype was counted at least ten times. The chain has TRBV20-1 and TRBJ2-7; 8 nucleotides agree with TRBD1. V lost 0 bases and J lost 9; bases outside the gene matches: 19. Germline V gives CDR1 DFQATT, CDR2 SNEGSKA (reference sequence). There are 17 residues in the CDR3. The CDR3 region has the DNA TGCAGTGCTAGAGACCGCCGGACAGGACAGGGATCTCCGGGGCAGTACTTC. Amino acid sequence: CSARDRRTGQGSPGQYF.

The V call is TRBV7-9, the J call TRBJ2-7; TRBD2 agrees at 8 bases. Germline CDR1 SEHNR, CDR2 FQNEAQ (reference sequence). Germline trimming cut 5 bases from V and 2 bases from J; bases unmatched to any gene: 11. There are 16 residues in the CDR3. CDR3 DNA: TGTGCCAGCAGCCCCTTAGCGGGAAACGTCCCCTACGAGCAGTACTTC. Its translation: CASSPLAGNVPYEQYF.

This clonotype turned up a few times. V is TRBV6-1 and J is TRBJ2-1, with 7 nucleotides matching TRBD2. Germline-derived CDR1 and CDR2 are MNHNS and SASEGT. The CDR3 totals 15 residues. The V and J ends lost 6 bases and 5 bases, in that order; junction bases with no gene match: 10. The CDR3 DNA follows: TGTGCCAGCAGCTCAGCGGCTAGCGGTCACAATGAGCAGTTCTTC. It is translated as CASSSAASGHNEQFF.

This clonotype was counted between two and nine times. V gene TRBV12-3 or TRBV12-4 combines with J gene TRBJ2-1; 8 bases agree with TRBD2. V gave up 6 bases and J gave up 5 bases; unmatched junction bases: 12. The CDR3 consists of 16 residues. Here the CDR3 DNA reads TGTGCCAGCAGCCCTCTTCGGGGGGGGGTGCACAATGAGCAGTTCTTC. Protein product: CASSPLRGGVHNEQFF.

In this sample, this clonotype turned up once. A much larger clone is a single base away; this may be a read error. The V gene is TRBV20-1, the J gene TRBJ1-1, with D tentatively TRBD1 (6 bases). This CDR3 is 13 amino acids long. Per the germline V gene, CDR1 is DFQATT and CDR2 is SNEGSKA (reference sequence). In nucleotides, the CDR3 is TGCAGTGCTTCAGGGATCGGGGACACTGAAACTTTCTTT. It specifies CSASGIGDTETFF.

This clonotype turned up a few times. The chain recombines TRBV28 with TRBJ1-2; no reliable D call. V was clipped by 4 bases and J by 7 bases, with 16 bases between them. This CDR3 region has 14 residues. Germline CDR1 is MDHEN and CDR2 is SYDVKM. CDR3: CASSSSGSLLGYTF. CDR3 in DNA: TGTGCCAGCAGTTCCAGTGGGAGTCTCCTTGGCTACACCTTC.

The chain links TRBV5-1 to TRBJ1-1; D gene ambiguous. With 3 bases removed from V and 0 bases from J, the gap between germline ends came to 18 bases. CDR3 length: 17 residues. Germline V gene lookup returns CDR1 SGHRS and CDR2 YFSETQ. The CDR3 DNA follows: TGCGCCAGCAGCTATAAGGATCCTGAGAGCATGAACACTGAAGCTTTCTTT. It codes for CASSYKDPESMNTEAFF.

In its sample, this clonotype was seen many times. The CDR3 DNA reads as TGCAGTGCTAGAGATTTGGGGACAGGGAGAAATGAGCAGTTCTTC. Protein sequence: CSARDLGTGRNEQFF. The chain combines TRBV20-1 with TRBJ2-1; 9 bases line up with TRBD1. This CDR3 contains 15 residues. V shed 0 bases and J 7 bases; nucleotides not matched to a gene: 7. Looked up from germline, CDR1 is DFQATT and CDR2 is SNEGSKA (reference sequence).

The rearrangement joins TRBV29-1 to TRBJ2-5; D ambiguous. Germline values: CDR1 SQVTM, CDR2 ANQGSEA. V lost 3 bases, J lost 3 bases, and 8 bases lay in between. The CDR3 runs to 12 residues. CDR3 sequence: CSVDYHEETQYF. CDR3 nucleotide sequence: TGCAGCGTTGACTACCATGAAGAGACCCAGTACTTC. Filled out from reference TRBV29-1 and TRBJ2-5, the complete variable domain reads SAVISQKPSRDICQRGTSLTIQCQVDSQVTMMFWYRQQPGQSLTLIATANQGSEATYESGFVIDKFPISRPNLTFSTLTVSNMSPEDSSIYLCSVDYHEETQYFGPGTRLLVL.

This clonotype was counted many times. The CDR3 sequence: CASSHRDIPYEQYF. The CDR3 DNA follows: TGTGCCAGCAGTCACCGGGACATCCCCTACGAGCAGTACTTC. V usage is TRBV7-9 and J usage is TRBJ2-7; a weak D match, TRBD1 (6 bases). Germline CDR1 is SEHNR and CDR2 is FQNEAQ (reference sequence). This CDR3 is 14 amino acids long. Trimming shortened V by 6 bases and J by 2 bases, and 14 bases separated the two germline ends.

This clonotype came up a few times. The rearrangement uses TRBV7-9 and TRBJ2-1; D possibly corresponds to TRBD2 (6 bases). V was trimmed by 4 bases and J by 6 bases, leaving 19 bases between them. Germline-derived CDR1 and CDR2 are SEHNR and FQNEAQ (reference sequence). The CDR3 spans 16 residues. For the CDR3, the DNA is TGTGCCAGCAGCTGGCCCGGGACTGTTTGGGGCAATGAGCAGTTCTTC. This translates into CASSWPGTVWGNEQFF.

This clonotype was found a few times. The CDR3 DNA follows: TGTGCCTGGAGTGCCCTAGCGGGGGGGATTACCGGGGAGCTGTTTTTT. This gives the protein CAWSALAGGITGELFF. V and J are TRBV30 and TRBJ2-2, with 12 bases identical to TRBD2. Trimming at V came to 1 base and at J to 5 bases, leaving 5 bases not matched to a gene. Germline V gene data show CDR1 as GTSNPN and CDR2 as SVGIG (reference sequence). This CDR3 contains 16 residues.